Listed here are 14 T cell receptor beta chains from one sample, sequenced in a study of blood T cell repertoires in COVID-19. Profiled with immunoSEQ multiplex PCR; TCRdb holds only in-frame clones, not every one. The sample includes around 250,000 clones, around 80% of them seen just once. The sequencing sample was made of PBMCs or T cells enriched from blood (not recorded which). Receptor source: a man aged 25-40 years with acute COVID-19.

V and J are TRBV20-1 and TRBJ2-1; D is uncertain. The V and J ends lost 1 base and 7 bases respectively, with 5 bases between them. Germline values: CDR1 DFQATT, CDR2 SNEGSKA (reference sequence). This CDR3 is built from 11 residues. CDR3 sequence (DNA): TGCAGTGCTAGAGCAGTGAATGAGCAGTTCTTC. This encodes CSARAVNEQFF.

The chain links TRBV28 to TRBJ1-2; tentatively, D is TRBD1 (5 bases). The ends were cut back, 1 base at V and 8 bases at J, with 11 bases in the middle. The CDR3 runs to 13 residues. Germline CDR1 is MDHEN and CDR2 is SYDVKM. The CDR3 sequence: CASSLFDSSGYTF. CDR3 DNA sequence: TGTGCCAGCAGTTTATTTGACAGTTCCGGCTACACCTTC.

The chain recombines TRBV7-2 with TRBJ2-1; 10 bases align to TRBD1. Trimming at V came to 3 bases and at J to 5 bases, leaving 1 base not matched to a gene. CDR3 size: 14 residues. Germline values: CDR1 SGHTA, CDR2 FQGNSA. The CDR3 DNA follows: TGTGCCAGCAGCTTGGACAGGGGGGACAATGAGCAGTTCTTC. It translates to CASSLDRGDNEQFF.

The chain joins TRBV18 to TRBJ2-3; the match to TRBD2 covers 8 bases. The J segment lost 1 base and the V segment lost 0 bases, leaving 0 bases of the junction unmatched. Germline V gene lookup returns CDR1 KGHSH and CDR2 LQKENI. There are 15 residues in the CDR3. The CDR3 loop is CASSPPSGGTDTQYF. CDR3 DNA sequence: TGTGCCAGCTCACCACCTAGCGGGGGCACAGATACGCAGTATTTT.

About this clone: Other DNA sequences within the sample encode an identical CDR3. The chain employs TRBV19 and TRBJ1-5; D may be TRBD1 (5 bases). This CDR3 region has 15 residues. Germline values: CDR1 LNHDA, CDR2 SQIVND (reference sequence). Trimming left V 3 bases short and J 3 bases short, with 12 bases between. The CDR3 region has the DNA TGTGCCAGTAGTATTTCGGGACTGGTCAATCAGCCCCAGCATTTT. It codes for CASSISGLVNQPQHF.

The V gene is TRBV27, the J gene TRBJ2-7; D gene unclear. The CDR3 runs 14 residues. The V gene's germline CDR1 is MNHEY and CDR2 SMNVEV (reference sequence). With 0 bases removed from V and 5 bases from J, the gap between germline ends came to 11 bases. The CDR3 is CASSLSSAPHEQYV. CDR3 in DNA: TGTGCCAGCAGTTTATCCTCAGCGCCCCACGAGCAGTACGTC.

This chain joins TRBV6-5 and TRBJ2-3, with TRBD1 matching over 7 bases. This CDR3 has 15 amino acids. V lost 6 bases and J lost 6; bases outside the gene matches: 12. CDR1 and CDR2 from the germline V gene are MNHEY and SVGAGI. The CDR3 reads CASRGTGEEHDTQYF. Written as DNA, the CDR3 is TGTGCCAGCAGGGGCACAGGGGAAGAGCACGATACGCAGTATTTT.

The genes are TRBV7-2 and TRBJ2-3; no clear D gene. Germline CDR1 is SGHTA and CDR2 is FQGNSA. The V gene lost 8 bases and the J gene lost 2 bases, with 20 bases spanning the gap. The CDR3 totals 16 residues. The CDR3 bases are TGTGCCAGCGCTCGAGTAGCTCTCCCAGACACAGATACGCAGTATTTT. As protein: CASARVALPDTDTQYF. Combining the CDR3 with reference TRBV7-2 and TRBJ2-3 gives the whole variable domain GAGVSQSPSNKVTEKGKDVELRCDPISGHTALYWYRQSLGQGLEFLIYFQGNSAPDKSGLPSDRFSAERTGGSVSTLTIQRTQQEDSAVYLCASARVALPDTDTQYFGPGTRLTVL.

J is TRBJ1-3 and V is TRBV3-1 (or the pseudogene TRBV3-2); D is unclear. Trimming left V 5 bases short and J 0 bases short, with 11 bases between. The CDR3 is made up of 15 amino acids. The germline CDR1 and CDR2 sequences are LGHDT and YNNKEL (reference sequence). CDR3 in amino acids: CASSATWSSGNTIYF. The DNA of the CDR3 is TGTGCCAGCAGCGCGACCTGGAGCTCTGGAAACACCATATATTTT.

V gene TRBV14 combines with J gene TRBJ2-1; TRBD2 aligns across 7 bases. Looked up from germline, CDR1 is SGHDN and CDR2 is FVKESK. V lost 4 bases, J lost 8 bases, and 8 bases stayed unmatched. This CDR3 has 14 amino acids. For the CDR3, the DNA is TGTGCCAGCAGCCGAGTTAGCGGGTCATATGAGCAGTTCTTC. Its protein is CASSRVSGSYEQFF.

The chain uses TRBV19 and TRBJ1-5, with 8 bases that match TRBD1. The CDR3 consists of 15 residues. After removal of 5 bases from V and 6 bases from J, the junction contained 9 bases not matched to a gene. CDR1 and CDR2 (germline): LNHDA, SQIVND (reference sequence). CDR3 nucleotides: TGTGCCAGTAGTCTGGGACAGGTGGGAGGTCAGCCCCAGCATTTT. Translating it yields CASSLGQVGGQPQHF.

The V call is TRBV18, the J call TRBJ2-1; tentatively, D is TRBD2 (5 bases). V lost 2 bases, J lost 1 base, and 9 bases lay in between. Germline assignment: CDR1 KGHSH and CDR2 LQKENI. The CDR3 runs 15 residues. This CDR3 reads CASSPLRDSYNEQFF. CDR3 nucleotides: TGTGCCAGCTCACCATTACGGGATTCCTACAATGAGCAGTTCTTC.

This rearrangement joins TRBV4-1 to TRBJ1-5; D gene unclear. Germline V gene sequence: CDR1 MGHRA, CDR2 YSYEKL. V shed 0 bases and J shed 2 bases, with 11 bases lying between them. The CDR3 has 16 residues. The DNA for the CDR3 is TGCGCCAGCAGCCAAGAAACGGGTTATCGCAATCAGCCCCAGCATTTT. Its protein product is CASSQETGYRNQPQHF.

The V gene is TRBV7-2, the J gene TRBJ1-1, with 12 bases fitting TRBD1. The CDR3 covers 16 residues. J was trimmed by 5 bases and V by 5 bases; bases with no gene match: 9. The germline V gene has CDR1 SGHTA and CDR2 FQGNSA. The CDR3 coding sequence is TGTGCCAGCAGCCAGTGGGACAGGGGGCGCGGGACTGAAGCTTTCTTT. Amino acid sequence: CASSQWDRGRGTEAFF.